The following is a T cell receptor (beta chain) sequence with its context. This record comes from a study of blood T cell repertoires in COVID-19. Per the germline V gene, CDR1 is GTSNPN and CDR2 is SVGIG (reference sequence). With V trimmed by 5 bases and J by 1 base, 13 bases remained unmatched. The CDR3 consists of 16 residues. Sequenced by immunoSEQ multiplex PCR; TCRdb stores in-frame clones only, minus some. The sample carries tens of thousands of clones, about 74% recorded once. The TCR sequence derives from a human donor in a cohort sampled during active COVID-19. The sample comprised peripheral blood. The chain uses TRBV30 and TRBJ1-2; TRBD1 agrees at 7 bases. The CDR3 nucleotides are TGTGCCTGGCTTGGACAGGCCCCGTTAGTTAACTATGGCTACACCTTC. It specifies CAWLGQAPLVNYGYTF.